These T cell receptor beta chains were read from a single sample in a study of early T cells in non-severe SARS-CoV-2 infection. One entry per CDR3 protein, called by TCRdb with MiXCR from the 5' RACE reads. The sample consists of 30,000 to 40,000 distinct CDR3 sequences, about 10% of them appearing once. The sample was whole blood. The receptors were sampled from an adult who was a healthcare worker with PCR-confirmed SARS-CoV-2 infection or an uninfected control (not recorded which). Both conserved end residues are trimmed from each CDR3. Fields, in order: J gene, V gene, CDR3 length, CDR3 protein.

>TRBJ2-1|TRBV27|13
ASSFARAARDEQF
>TRBJ1-5|TRBV7-2|11
ASSLVTNQPQH
>TRBJ2-7|TRBV7-2|12
ASSLTRDAYEQY
>TRBJ2-3|TRBV7-3|14
ASSLIPRGATDTQY
>TRBJ1-2|TRBV12-5|10
ASGLEGYGYT
>TRBJ1-1|TRBV20-1|11
SALGQGAAEAF
>TRBJ1-1|TRBV11-2|12
ASSLQRDYAEAF
>TRBJ1-1|TRBV7-7|6
ANTEAF
>TRBJ1-5|TRBV6-2/TRBV6-3|13
ASSYRGLGNQPQH
>TRBJ2-7|TRBV28|12
ASSLQSMDYEQY
>TRBJ2-2|TRBV12-3/TRBV12-4|13
ASSDRGTNTGELF
>TRBJ2-5|TRBV18|12
ASSRGAAMETQY
>TRBJ2-7|TRBV12-5|11
ASGATGVYEQY
>TRBJ2-6|TRBV12-3/TRBV12-4|15
ASSLTGNPSGANVLT
>TRBJ1-2|TRBV27|11
ASSLEGYYGYT
>TRBJ1-1|TRBV7-2|12
ASSLVGGLTEAF
>TRBJ2-2|TRBV7-3|17
ASSPLGLAGGKNTGELF
>TRBJ1-4|TRBV21-1|15
ASSHLTGFLSDEKLF
>TRBJ1-1|TRBV7-3|14
ASSSKPGSMNTEAF
>TRBJ2-7|TRBV11-2|13
ASSLDRLATYEQY
>TRBJ2-3|TRBV15|12
ATSIGGGTDTQY
>TRBJ2-6|TRBV5-1|14
ASSLGQEAGANVLT
>TRBJ2-1|TRBV28|13
ASSSGGLAGAEQF
>TRBJ1-5|TRBV5-5|13
ASSLGGRNNQPQH
>TRBJ2-7|TRBV7-2|10
ASSPTRGEQY
>TRBJ2-2|TRBV6-2/TRBV6-3|19
ASSYPGLAGGPKVDTGELF
>TRBJ2-1|TRBV6-2/TRBV6-3|10
ASTADGDEQF
>TRBJ2-1|TRBV20-1|11
SAVTGSYNEQF
>TRBJ2-1|TRBV2|14
ASSVEGLGSYNEQF
>TRBJ2-7|TRBV5-5|13
ASSFRQGLWDEQY
>TRBJ1-6|TRBV18|15
ASSQDGPRALNSPLH
>TRBJ2-3|TRBV30|13
AWSDPRPSRETQY
>TRBJ2-3|TRBV11-2|15
ASSQSGLPLSTDTQY
>TRBJ2-3|TRBV7-2|17
ASSLEAGTSGGETDTQY
>TRBJ2-5|TRBV11-2|12
ASSLVGSEETQY
>TRBJ2-3|TRBV29-1|11
SVEKGIQDTQY
>TRBJ2-2|TRBV24-1|13
ATSAAWTNTGELF
>TRBJ1-1|TRBV6-5|13
ASSYHQGMNTEAF
>TRBJ2-4|TRBV23-1|13
AGYSGLTAKNIQY
>TRBJ2-1|TRBV20-1|11
SASRRGGNEQF
>TRBJ2-5|TRBV11-3|10
ASSLFQETQY
>TRBJ2-1|TRBV24-1|13
ATSDHRGIDNEQF
>TRBJ2-5|TRBV5-1|15
ASKPDVVTGIQETQY
>TRBJ2-1|TRBV3-1|14
ASSSSGGRERGEQF
>TRBJ2-7|TRBV14|10
ASSQAWREQY
>TRBJ1-5|TRBV2|12
ASSGGTAFQPQH
>TRBJ2-7|TRBV20-1|12
SAGRTGGSYEQY
>TRBJ2-2|TRBV7-6|12
ASSPLRDLGELF
>TRBJ2-7|TRBV29-1|8
SVETGRQY
>TRBJ2-5|TRBV7-2|12
ASSSMRGGETQY
>TRBJ2-3|TRBV29-1|12
SGGVIGSTDTQY
>TRBJ2-5|TRBV7-3|14
ASSLSAGGYQETQY
>TRBJ2-7|TRBV27|13
ASSGLGQGAYEQY